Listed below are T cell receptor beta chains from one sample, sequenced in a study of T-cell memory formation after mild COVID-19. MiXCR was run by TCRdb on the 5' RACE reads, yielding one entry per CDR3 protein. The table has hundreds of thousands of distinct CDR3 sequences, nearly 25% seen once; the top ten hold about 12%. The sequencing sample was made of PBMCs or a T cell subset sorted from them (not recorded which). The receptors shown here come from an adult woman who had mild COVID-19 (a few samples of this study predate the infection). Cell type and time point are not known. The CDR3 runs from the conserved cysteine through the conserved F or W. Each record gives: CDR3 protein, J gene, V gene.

CDR3 protein: CAVGGWTNYGYTF; J gene: TRBJ1-2; V gene: TRBV7-9
CDR3 protein: CATSREAVQETQYF; J gene: TRBJ2-5; V gene: TRBV15
CDR3 protein: CASSPLPGGGTEAFF; J gene: TRBJ1-1; V gene: TRBV18
CDR3 protein: CASSREGTGVRNTQYF; J gene: TRBJ2-3; V gene: TRBV3-1
CDR3 protein: CASSYGSTGAQEQYF; J gene: TRBJ2-7; V gene: TRBV6-2/TRBV6-3
CDR3 protein: CASSLGVLSLYF; J gene: TRBJ2-3; V gene: TRBV7-2
CDR3 protein: CATSEPGTGLTGELFF; J gene: TRBJ2-2; V gene: TRBV24-1
CDR3 protein: CASSLAPSGSHYEQYF; J gene: TRBJ2-7; V gene: TRBV7-6
CDR3 protein: CASSQESTGGIQYF; J gene: TRBJ2-4; V gene: TRBV4-1
CDR3 protein: CASSRFWGTGSSEQYF; J gene: TRBJ2-7; V gene: TRBV6-5
CDR3 protein: CASSYSSGRGTDTQYF; J gene: TRBJ2-3; V gene: TRBV6-5
CDR3 protein: CASSQGQGLDYEQYF; J gene: TRBJ2-7; V gene: TRBV4-1
CDR3 protein: CASSTGRNEQFF; J gene: TRBJ2-1; V gene: TRBV12-3/TRBV12-4
CDR3 protein: CSVDESGSYNEQFF; J gene: TRBJ2-1; V gene: TRBV29-1
CDR3 protein: CASSSQTGGITGELFF; J gene: TRBJ2-2; V gene: TRBV7-2
CDR3 protein: CASSYKGGPQAQYF; J gene: TRBJ2-7; V gene: TRBV6-5
CDR3 protein: CASSIRQGTYNEQFF; J gene: TRBJ2-1; V gene: TRBV19
CDR3 protein: CASSLGPGKGSYGYTF; J gene: TRBJ1-2; V gene: TRBV7-3
CDR3 protein: CASSLTDSLVPYEQYF; J gene: TRBJ2-7; V gene: TRBV7-9
CDR3 protein: CATSRGSRTGRGQETQYF; J gene: TRBJ2-5; V gene: TRBV15
CDR3 protein: CASSPGLSGTDTQYF; J gene: TRBJ2-3; V gene: TRBV6-4
CDR3 protein: CASSLIRQSYEQYF; J gene: TRBJ2-7; V gene: TRBV5-6
CDR3 protein: CASSNGRSREQYF; J gene: TRBJ2-7; V gene: TRBV7-2